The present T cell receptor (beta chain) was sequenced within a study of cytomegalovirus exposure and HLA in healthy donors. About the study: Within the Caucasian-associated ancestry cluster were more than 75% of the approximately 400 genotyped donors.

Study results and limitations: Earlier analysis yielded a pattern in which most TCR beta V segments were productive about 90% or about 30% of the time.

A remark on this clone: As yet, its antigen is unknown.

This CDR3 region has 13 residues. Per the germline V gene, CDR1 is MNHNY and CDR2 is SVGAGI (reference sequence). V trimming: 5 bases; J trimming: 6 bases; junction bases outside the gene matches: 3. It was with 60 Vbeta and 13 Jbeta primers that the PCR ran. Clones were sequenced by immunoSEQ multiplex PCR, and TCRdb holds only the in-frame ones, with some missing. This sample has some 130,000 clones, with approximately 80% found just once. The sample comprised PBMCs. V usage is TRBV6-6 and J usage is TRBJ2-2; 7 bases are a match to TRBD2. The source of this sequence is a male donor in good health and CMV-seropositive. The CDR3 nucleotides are TGTGCCAGCAGTGTGACTAGCCCCGGGGAGCTGTTTTTT. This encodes CASSVTSPGELFF.